This T cell receptor (beta chain) was found in a study of T cell responses to AZD1222 COVID-19 vaccine. General study findings and limits: The number of AZD1222 recipients seropositive at baseline was only five or six. It should be noted that donors were predominantly white British and more often female, and clonal diversity was possibly underestimated.

The table came from immunoSEQ multiplex PCR; TCRdb's copy has only in-frame clones and leaves some out. The sample carries some 180,000 clones, about 90% recorded once. Both about-4-week and about-12-week second-dose recipients were combined. Germline CDR1 is GTSNPN and CDR2 is SVGIG (reference sequence). V lost 1 base to trimming and J lost 4 bases, with 13 bases between them. There are 14 residues in the CDR3. Of note for this clone: The antigen is unknown.

Sequencing was performed on peripheral blood, taken 28 days after the second AZD1222 dose. The clonotype originates from an adult who received the AZD1222 COVID-19 vaccine. The chain combines TRBV30 with TRBJ2-5, with D perhaps TRBD1 (5 bases). CDR3 sequence reads: CAWSALRQGETQYF. DNA for the CDR3: TGTGCCTGGAGTGCGCTTCGGCAGGGAGAGACCCAGTACTTC.